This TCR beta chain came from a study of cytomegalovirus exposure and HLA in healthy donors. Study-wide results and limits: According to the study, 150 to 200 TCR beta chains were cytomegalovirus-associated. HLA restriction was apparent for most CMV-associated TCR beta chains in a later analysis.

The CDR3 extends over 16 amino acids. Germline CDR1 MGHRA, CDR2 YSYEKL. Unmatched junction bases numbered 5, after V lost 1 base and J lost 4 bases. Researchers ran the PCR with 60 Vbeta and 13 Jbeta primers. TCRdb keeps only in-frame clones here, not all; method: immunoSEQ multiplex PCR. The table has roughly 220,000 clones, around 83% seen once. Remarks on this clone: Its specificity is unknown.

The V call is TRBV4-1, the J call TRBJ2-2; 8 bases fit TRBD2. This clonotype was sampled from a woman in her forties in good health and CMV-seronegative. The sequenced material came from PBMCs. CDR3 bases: TGCGCCAGCAGCCAAGGCGGCGGGAGGTCCACCGGGGAGCTGTTTTTT. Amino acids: CASSQGGGRSTGELFF.